A selection of T cell receptor beta chains follows, all from one sample in a study of lymphopenia after photon versus proton radiotherapy. Sequencing used immunoSEQ multiplex PCR; TCRdb keeps in-frame clones, though not all of them. The table shows tens of thousands of clones, with around 90% occurring only once. The sample was peripheral blood, taken from a patient treated with proton-based radiotherapy. These receptors were obtained from a woman in her 70s with pancreatic cancer. Some clones in this sample may be carry-over from other donors' samples. CDR3s include the opening cysteine and the closing phenylalanine or tryptophan. The D gene is left open where the match is weak. The size of a clone is reported for some rows only, either as once, few or many, or as a class for expanded clones.

abundance	d_gene	v_gene	j_gene	CDR3nt	CDR3aa
once	TRBD2	TRBV9	TRBJ2-1	TGTGCCAGCAGCAAGGGGACTAGCGACCATCTCAATGAGCAGTTCTTC	CASSKGTSDHLNEQFF
-	-	TRBV5-1	TRBJ2-7	TGCGCCAGCAGCTTGAGCAGGAGTGACTACGAGCAGTACTTC	CASSLSRSDYEQYF
-	-	TRBV19	TRBJ1-5	TGTGCCAGTAGCGGACGGGATAGCAATCAGCCCCAGCATTTT	CASSGRDSNQPQHF
-	-	TRBV28	TRBJ1-5	TGTGCCAGCGGGGACGGGGGCAATCAGCCCCAGCATTTT	CASGDGGNQPQHF
once	-	TRBV25-1	TRBJ1-2	TGTGCCAGCGCAGGGTTCTATGGCTACACCTTC	CASAGFYGYTF
-	-	TRBV30	TRBJ2-1	TGTGCCTGGGAGTGGGGAGCCGGCGGCAATGAGCAGTTCTTC	CAWEWGAGGNEQFF
-	-	TRBV7-9	TRBJ1-5	TGTGCCAGCAGCCAGGGGCCCGTGGGCAATCAGCCCCAGCATTTT	CASSQGPVGNQPQHF
-	-	TRBV10-3	TRBJ2-5	TGTGCCATCAGTGAATTAAGAGAGTTGGGGAGGGGGAAGACCCAGTACTTC	CAISELRELGRGKTQYF
-	-	TRBV6-1	TRBJ1-2	TGTGCCAGCAGTGACCTTGGGGGACGGATTAACTATGGCTACACCTTC	CASSDLGGRINYGYTF
-	-	TRBV15	TRBJ2-7	TGTGCCACCAGCAGAATTGGGTTCTACGACTACGAGCAGTACTTC	CATSRIGFYDYEQYF
-	-	TRBV6-5	TRBJ2-7	TGTGCCAGCAGTGCGCCGGGACCGAATGACGAGCAGTACTTC	CASSAPGPNDEQYF
-	-	TRBV6-1	TRBJ2-7	TGTGCCAGCAGAGACAGTTCCTACGAGCAGTACTTC	CASRDSSYEQYF
-	TRBD1	TRBV6-1	TRBJ1-1	TGTGCCAGTGGCCGACAGGGTGAGACTGAAGCTTTCTTT	CASGRQGETEAFF
-	-	TRBV6-1	TRBJ1-2	TGTGCCAGCAGTGGGGGATACGGCTACACCTTC	CASSGGYGYTF
-	-	TRBV27	TRBJ1-1	TGTGCCAGCAGTTTAGTGGCAGGTCGCGCTTTCTTT	CASSLVAGRAFF
-	-	TRBV19	TRBJ1-3	TGTGCCAGTAGTATGCGAGCGACGGGATCTGGAAACACCATATATTTT	CASSMRATGSGNTIYF
-	TRBD1	TRBV27	TRBJ2-7	TGTGCCAGCAGACCTCGAGGGACAGAGACCTACGAGCAGTACTTC	CASRPRGTETYEQYF
-	-	TRBV7-3	TRBJ1-1	TGTGCCAGCAGCTTATTATGGAACACTGAAGCTTTCTTT	CASSLLWNTEAFF
-	-	TRBV18	TRBJ1-2	TGTGCCGGGTTCCGGTTTTTTGGCTACACCTTC	CAGFRFFGYTF
-	TRBD2	TRBV28	TRBJ2-7	TGTGCCAGCAGTTCAGGCGGGAGGAGCTCCTACGAGCAGTACTTC	CASSSGGRSSYEQYF
-	-	TRBV6-1	TRBJ2-1	TGTGCCAGCAGTGAAGCCGGTTCCTGGAGCAATGAGCAGTTCTTC	CASSEAGSWSNEQFF
-	-	TRBV25-1	TRBJ2-1	TGTGCCAGCAGAGGGCCGGCTAGCGCCAATGAGCAGTTCTTC	CASRGPASANEQFF
-	-	TRBV5-1	TRBJ2-5	TGCGCCAGCAGCTTGGCCGTGGGGGAGACCCAGTACTTC	CASSLAVGETQYF
-	TRBD1	TRBV28	TRBJ2-6	TGTGCCTCAAAGGGACAGGTCAGCTCTGGGGCCAACGTCCTGACTTTC	CASKGQVSSGANVLTF